This T cell receptor beta chain was observed in a study of shared clonotypes between healthy human individuals. For the study at large: Each donor's CD4 naive and CD4 memory cells filled three plates apiece, CD8 naive two, and CD8 memory one.

CDR3 length: 13 residues. Germline values: CDR1 GTSNPN, CDR2 SVGIG (reference sequence). Trimming cost V 2 bases and J 4 bases, with 11 bases left between them. Regarding this clone: The antigen is unknown.

The assay ran at deep level. Across several immunoSEQ plates, the genomic DNA of each subset was split evenly. The protocol was immunoSEQ multiplex PCR, while the TCRdb copy is restricted to in-frame clones and leaves out a portion. The table shows hundreds of thousands of clones, with about 95% occurring only once. CD45RO-negative, CCR7-selected cells formed the naive CD8 fraction, which excluded terminally differentiated effector memory CD45RA+ cells. Notes on the study in general: A limitation of the genetic and exposure-history diversity represented arose from few donors.

This rearrangement joins TRBV30 to TRBJ1-2; D not certain. Sample: naive CD8+ T cells sorted from blood. The source is a woman in her 30s in good health. This CDR3 reads CAWSNGAAYGYTF. The CDR3 DNA sequence: TGTGCCTGGAGTAACGGAGCAGCCTATGGCTACACCTTC.